This TCR beta chain derives from a study of tumor and adjacent non-tumor tissue in lung cancer. Regarding the study as a whole: Patients with more diverse tumor TCRs had worse survival.

The CDR3 totals 12 residues. Deletions cut 4 bases from V and 4 bases from J, with 8 bases between. Germline V lookup: CDR1 SEHNR, CDR2 FQNEAQ (reference sequence). RNA was extracted from bulk tissue without any cell sorting. TCRbeta libraries were built with three rounds of nested PCR, modified from ARM-PCR. TCRdb independently ran MiXCR on the multiplex PCR reads; one entry per CDR3 protein. Of approximately 90,000 distinct CDR3 sequences listed, about 66% were seen once; the top ten hold 15%. Notes on this clonotype: Antigen: not known.

Sequenced: lung tumor tissue. This chain joins TRBV7-9 and TRBJ2-7; D may be TRBD1 (6 bases). This sequence originates from a man in his sixties or seventies with non-small cell lung cancer. The CDR3 spells CASSSQGYEQYF. In nucleotides, the CDR3 is TGTGCCAGCAGCTCTCAGGGGTACGAGCAGTACTTC.